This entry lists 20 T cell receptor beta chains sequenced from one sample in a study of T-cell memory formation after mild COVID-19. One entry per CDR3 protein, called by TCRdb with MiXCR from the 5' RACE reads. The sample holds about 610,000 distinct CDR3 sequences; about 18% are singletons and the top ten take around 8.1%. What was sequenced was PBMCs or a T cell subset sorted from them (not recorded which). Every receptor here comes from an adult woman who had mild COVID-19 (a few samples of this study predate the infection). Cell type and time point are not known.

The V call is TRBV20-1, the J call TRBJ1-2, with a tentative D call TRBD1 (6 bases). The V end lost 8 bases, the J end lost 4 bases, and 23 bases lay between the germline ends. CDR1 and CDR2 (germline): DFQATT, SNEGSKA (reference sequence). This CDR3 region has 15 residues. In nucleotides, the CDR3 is TGCAGTACCTCCCCACGGGGAGGGGGGGCCTATGGCTACACCTTC. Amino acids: CSTSPRGGGAYGYTF.

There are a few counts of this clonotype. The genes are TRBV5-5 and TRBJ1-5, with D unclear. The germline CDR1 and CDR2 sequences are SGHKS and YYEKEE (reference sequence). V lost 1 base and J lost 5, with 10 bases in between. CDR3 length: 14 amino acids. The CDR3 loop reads CASSLTPSHQPQHF. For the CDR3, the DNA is TGTGCCAGCAGCTTGACACCCAGCCATCAGCCCCAGCATTTT.

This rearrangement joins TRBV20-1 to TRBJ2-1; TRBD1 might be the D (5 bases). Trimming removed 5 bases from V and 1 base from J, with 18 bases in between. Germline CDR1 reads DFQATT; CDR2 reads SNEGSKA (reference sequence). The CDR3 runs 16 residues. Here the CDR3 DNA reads TGCAGTGCTCCCAGTAGGGGCGGTTTGTCCTACAATGAGCAGTTCTTC. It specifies CSAPSRGGLSYNEQFF.

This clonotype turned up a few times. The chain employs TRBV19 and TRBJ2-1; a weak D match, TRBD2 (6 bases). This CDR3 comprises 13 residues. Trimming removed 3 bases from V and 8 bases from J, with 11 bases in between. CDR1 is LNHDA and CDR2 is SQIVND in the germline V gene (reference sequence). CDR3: CASSMRGRDEQFF. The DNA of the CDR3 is TGTGCCAGTAGTATGCGGGGCAGGGATGAGCAGTTCTTC.

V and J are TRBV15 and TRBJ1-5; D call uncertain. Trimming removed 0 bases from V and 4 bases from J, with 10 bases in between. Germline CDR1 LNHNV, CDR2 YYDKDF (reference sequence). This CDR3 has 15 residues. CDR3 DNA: TGTGCCACCAGCAGAGATGAGGCAGATAATCAGCCCCAGCATTTT. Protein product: CATSRDEADNQPQHF. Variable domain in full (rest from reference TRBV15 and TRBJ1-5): DAMVIQNPRYQVTQFGKPVTLSCSQTLNHNVMYWYQQKSSQAPKLLFHYYDKDFNNEADTPDNFQSRRPNTSFCFLDIRSPGLGDTAMYLCATSRDEADNQPQHFGDGTRLSIL.

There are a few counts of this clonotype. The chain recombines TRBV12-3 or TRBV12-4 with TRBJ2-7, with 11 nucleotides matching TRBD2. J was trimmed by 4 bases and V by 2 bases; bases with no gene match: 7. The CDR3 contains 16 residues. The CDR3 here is CASSLSGSGRAYEQYF. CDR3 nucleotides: TGTGCCAGCAGTTTATCGGGTAGCGGGAGGGCTTACGAGCAGTACTTC.

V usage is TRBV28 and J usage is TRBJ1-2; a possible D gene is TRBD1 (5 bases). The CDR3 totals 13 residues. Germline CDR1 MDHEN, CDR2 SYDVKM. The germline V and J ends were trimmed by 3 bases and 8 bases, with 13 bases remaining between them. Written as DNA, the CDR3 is TGTGCCAGCAGTTTGGCCAGGGTGTGGGGCTACACCTTC. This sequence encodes CASSLARVWGYTF.

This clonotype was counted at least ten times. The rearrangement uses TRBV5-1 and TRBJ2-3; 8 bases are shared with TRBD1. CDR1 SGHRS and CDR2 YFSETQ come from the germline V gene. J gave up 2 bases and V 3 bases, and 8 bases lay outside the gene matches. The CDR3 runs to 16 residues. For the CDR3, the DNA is TGCGCCAGCAGCTCGGCAACAGGGGGGCTCACAGATACGCAGTATTTT. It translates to CASSSATGGLTDTQYF.

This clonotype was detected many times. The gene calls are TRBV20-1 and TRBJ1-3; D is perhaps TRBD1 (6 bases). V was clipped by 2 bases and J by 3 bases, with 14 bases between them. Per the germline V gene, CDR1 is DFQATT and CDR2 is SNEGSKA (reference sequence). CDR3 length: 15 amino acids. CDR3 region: CSARRRGAGGNTIYF. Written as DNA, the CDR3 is TGCAGTGCTAGAAGGCGGGGGGCAGGTGGAAACACCATATATTTT.

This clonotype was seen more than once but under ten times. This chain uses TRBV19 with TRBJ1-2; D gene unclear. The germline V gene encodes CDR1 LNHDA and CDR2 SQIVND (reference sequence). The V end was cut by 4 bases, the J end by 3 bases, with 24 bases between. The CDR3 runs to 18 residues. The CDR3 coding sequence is TGTGCCAGTAGTAATGGCCTTGCAAGACGGATTGCTGACTATGGCTACACCTTC. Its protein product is CASSNGLARRIADYGYTF.

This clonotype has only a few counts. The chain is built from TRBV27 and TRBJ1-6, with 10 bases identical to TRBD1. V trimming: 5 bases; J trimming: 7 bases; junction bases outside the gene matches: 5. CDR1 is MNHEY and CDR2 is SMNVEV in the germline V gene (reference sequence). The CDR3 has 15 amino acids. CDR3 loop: CASSQGTGENSPLHF. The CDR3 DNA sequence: TGTGCCAGCAGTCAGGGGACAGGGGAAAATTCACCCCTCCACTTT.

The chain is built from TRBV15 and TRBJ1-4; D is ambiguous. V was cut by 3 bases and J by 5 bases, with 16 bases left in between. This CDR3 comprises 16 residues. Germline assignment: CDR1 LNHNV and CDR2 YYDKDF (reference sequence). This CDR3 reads CATSRGWVDTNEKLFF. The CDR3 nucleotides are TGTGCCACCAGCAGGGGGTGGGTGGATACGAATGAAAAACTGTTTTTT.

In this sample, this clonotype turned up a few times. The CDR3 loop reads CSVPSGTGGSGYTF. The CDR3 region has the DNA TGCAGTGTCCCATCCGGGACAGGGGGTTCTGGCTACACCTTC. The chain links TRBV20-1 to TRBJ1-2, with 11 nucleotides matching TRBD1. The junction had 11 bases not matched to a gene; V was cut back by 7 bases and J by 7 bases. Looked up from germline, CDR1 is DFQATT and CDR2 is SNEGSKA (reference sequence). CDR3 size: 14 residues.

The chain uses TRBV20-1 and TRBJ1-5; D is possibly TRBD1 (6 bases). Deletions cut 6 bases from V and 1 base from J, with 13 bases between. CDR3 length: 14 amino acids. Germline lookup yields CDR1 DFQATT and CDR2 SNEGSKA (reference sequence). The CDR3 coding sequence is TGCAGTGCCACCGACAGGAGAAGCAATCAGCCCCAGCATTTT. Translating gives CSATDRRSNQPQHF.

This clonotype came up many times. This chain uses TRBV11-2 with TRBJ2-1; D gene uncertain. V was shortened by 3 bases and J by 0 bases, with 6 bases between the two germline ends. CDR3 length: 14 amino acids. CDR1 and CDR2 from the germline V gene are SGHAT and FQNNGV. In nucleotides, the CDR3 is TGTGCCAGCAGCTTGTATAGCTCCTACAATGAGCAGTTCTTC. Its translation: CASSLYSSYNEQFF.

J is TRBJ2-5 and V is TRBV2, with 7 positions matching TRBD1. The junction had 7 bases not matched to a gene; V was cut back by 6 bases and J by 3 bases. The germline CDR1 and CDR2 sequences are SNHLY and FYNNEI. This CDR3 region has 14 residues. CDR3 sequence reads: CASRRRQGEETQYF. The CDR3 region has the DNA TGTGCCAGCAGGAGAAGACAGGGAGAAGAGACCCAGTACTTC.

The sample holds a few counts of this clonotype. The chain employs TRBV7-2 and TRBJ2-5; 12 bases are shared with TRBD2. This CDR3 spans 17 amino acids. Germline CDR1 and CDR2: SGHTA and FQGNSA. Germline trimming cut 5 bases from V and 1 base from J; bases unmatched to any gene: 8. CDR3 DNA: TGTGCCAGCAGCAAACGGGTGACTAGCGGGAGCCAAGAGACCCAGTACTTC. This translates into CASSKRVTSGSQETQYF.

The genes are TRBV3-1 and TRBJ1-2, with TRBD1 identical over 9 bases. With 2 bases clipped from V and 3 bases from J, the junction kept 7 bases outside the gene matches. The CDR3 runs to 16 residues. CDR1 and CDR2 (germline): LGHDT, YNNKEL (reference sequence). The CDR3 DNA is TGTGCCAGCAGCCAATCCGAACAGGGGGCTCACTATGGCTACACCTTC. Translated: CASSQSEQGAHYGYTF.

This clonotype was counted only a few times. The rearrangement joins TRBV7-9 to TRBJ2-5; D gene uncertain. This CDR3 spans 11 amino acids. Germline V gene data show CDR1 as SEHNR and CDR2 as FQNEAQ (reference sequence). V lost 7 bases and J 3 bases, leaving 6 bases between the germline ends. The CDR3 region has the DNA TGTGCCAGCACCATAGAAGAGACCCAGTACTTC. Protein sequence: CASTIEETQYF.

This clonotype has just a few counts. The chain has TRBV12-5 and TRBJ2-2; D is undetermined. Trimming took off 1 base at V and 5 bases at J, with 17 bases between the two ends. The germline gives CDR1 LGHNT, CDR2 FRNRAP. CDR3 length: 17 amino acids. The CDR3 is CASGLGYSIEDTGELFF. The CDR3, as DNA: TGTGCTAGTGGTTTGGGCTACTCAATTGAGGATACCGGGGAGCTGTTTTTT.